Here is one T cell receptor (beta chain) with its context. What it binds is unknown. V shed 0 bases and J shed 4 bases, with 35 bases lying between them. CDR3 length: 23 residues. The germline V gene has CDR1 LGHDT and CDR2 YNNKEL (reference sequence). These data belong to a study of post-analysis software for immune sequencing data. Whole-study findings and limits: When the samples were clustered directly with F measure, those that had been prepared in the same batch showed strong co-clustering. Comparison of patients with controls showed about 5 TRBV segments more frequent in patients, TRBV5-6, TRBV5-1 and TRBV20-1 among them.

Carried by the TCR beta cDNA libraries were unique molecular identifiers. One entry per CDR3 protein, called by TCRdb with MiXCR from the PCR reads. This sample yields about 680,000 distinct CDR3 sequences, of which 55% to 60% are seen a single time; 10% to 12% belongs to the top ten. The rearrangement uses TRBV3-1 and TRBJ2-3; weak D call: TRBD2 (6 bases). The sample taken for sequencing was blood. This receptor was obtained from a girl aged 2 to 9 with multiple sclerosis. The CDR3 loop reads CASSQDSPSEGRRTFYHSDTQYF. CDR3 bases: TGTGCCAGCAGCCAAGACTCCCCCTCGGAGGGGAGAAGGACCTTCTATCATTCAGATACGCAGTATTTT.